This entry features one TCR beta chain sequence. Its matching antigen is unknown. Barcoded TCR alpha and TCR beta cDNA libraries with UMIs came from 5'RACE using constant-segment primers. TCRdb reprocessed the 5' RACE reads with MiXCR, giving one entry per CDR3 protein. The sample has around 150,000 distinct CDR3 sequences, approximately 10% seen once. The data derive from a study of T-cell memory formation after mild COVID-19. For the study at large: TCR clusters mostly belonged to single donors.

Germline assignment: CDR1 SGHKS and CDR2 YYEKEE (reference sequence). The CDR3 has 14 amino acids. Trimming pared 7 bases from V and 4 bases from J, leaving 15 bases between. Whole-study results and caveats: Contracting clones, day 15 to 85, had balanced CD4/CD8, and later expanders favored CD4+. Contracting CD4+ clones sat mainly in CM and EM; CD8+ in EMRA.

This chain links TRBV5-5 with TRBJ1-5; D not certain. Sequenced sample: PBMCs or a T cell subset sorted from them (not recorded which). This receptor was identified in a man aged 18 to 29 who had mild COVID-19 (a few samples of this study predate the infection). Cell type and time point are not known. CDR3 DNA: TGTGCCAGCGCAGCAGCGGATCTGAATCAGCCCCAGCATTTT. The encoded protein is CASAAADLNQPQHF.